These T cell receptor beta chains were read from a single sample in a study of blood T cells in healthy people across ages. Each CDR3 protein gets one entry after TCRdb re-called the 5' RACE reads with MiXCR. Among over 1,200,000 distinct CDR3 sequences listed, almost 60% were seen once. The sequenced sample consisted of blood. Every receptor here comes from a man younger than 35 in good health. The CDR3 runs from the conserved cysteine through the conserved F or W. D genes are given only for firm matches. Clone size is given for some rows only: seen once, a few or many times, or a class if the clone is expanded.

j_gene: TRBJ2-4; v_gene: TRBV2; d_gene: NA; abundance: NA; CDR3nt: TGTGCCAGCTCCGGAGGGCATGGGAACATTCAGTACTTC; CDR3aa: CASSGGHGNIQYF
j_gene: TRBJ2-7; v_gene: TRBV4-3; d_gene: TRBD1; abundance: NA; CDR3nt: TGCGCCAGCAGCCCCGGACAGGGCCGACCACCCTACGAGCAGTACTTC; CDR3aa: CASSPGQGRPPYEQYF
j_gene: TRBJ1-1; v_gene: TRBV29-1; d_gene: TRBD1; abundance: few; CDR3nt: TGCAGCGTCGCTACATTGGGGACAGGGGAGGGGACTGAAGCTTTCTTT; CDR3aa: CSVATLGTGEGTEAFF
j_gene: TRBJ2-7; v_gene: TRBV6-5; d_gene: NA; abundance: once; CDR3nt: TGTGCCAACAGTTACGGGGCTAGCGACTACGAGCAGTACTTC; CDR3aa: CANSYGASDYEQYF
j_gene: TRBJ2-3; v_gene: TRBV7-2; d_gene: TRBD2; abundance: NA; CDR3nt: TGTGCCAGCAGCTCCCTAGCGGGGGGGCGTAGCCATACGCAGTATTTT; CDR3aa: CASSSLAGGRSHTQYF
j_gene: TRBJ2-1; v_gene: TRBV21-1; d_gene: NA; abundance: NA; CDR3nt: TGTGCCAGCAGCAGAGCCCTTCTAGCGGGGGGATTTCTCGACGAGCAGTTCTTC; CDR3aa: CASSRALLAGGFLDEQFF
j_gene: TRBJ2-7; v_gene: TRBV7-9; d_gene: TRBD1; abundance: NA; CDR3nt: TGTGCCAGCATCTCGGACAGGTCTTACGAGCAGTACTTC; CDR3aa: CASISDRSYEQYF
j_gene: TRBJ1-6; v_gene: TRBV7-2; d_gene: NA; abundance: few; CDR3nt: TGTGCCAGCAGCTTAGGGTCGAGCTCCTATAATTCACCCCTCCACTTT; CDR3aa: CASSLGSSSYNSPLHF
j_gene: TRBJ1-1; v_gene: TRBV29-1; d_gene: TRBD1; abundance: few; CDR3nt: TGCAGCGTTGCTCGGACAGGGGGCACTGAAGCTTTCTTT; CDR3aa: CSVARTGGTEAFF
j_gene: TRBJ1-1; v_gene: TRBV7-9; d_gene: TRBD1; abundance: NA; CDR3nt: TGTGGTACCGGGACAGGGATGACTGAAGCTTTCTTT; CDR3aa: CGTGTGMTEAFF
j_gene: TRBJ2-5; v_gene: TRBV10-3; d_gene: NA; abundance: NA; CDR3nt: TGTGCCATCAGTGAAAGCATAGAGACCTCAGGGCAGTACTTC; CDR3aa: CAISESIETSGQYF
j_gene: TRBJ2-3; v_gene: TRBV7-2; d_gene: NA; abundance: NA; CDR3nt: TGTGCCAGCAGCTACCCTTTAAGCGGTCCTAGCACAGATACGCAGTATTTT; CDR3aa: CASSYPLSGPSTDTQYF
j_gene: TRBJ2-1; v_gene: TRBV4-2; d_gene: TRBD1; abundance: NA; CDR3nt: TGTGCCAGCAGCCAAGGTCTCAGGGGGAAGTCCTACAATGAGCAGTTCTTC; CDR3aa: CASSQGLRGKSYNEQFF
j_gene: TRBJ2-5; v_gene: TRBV6-6; d_gene: NA; abundance: NA; CDR3nt: TGTGCCAGCAGCCAGCTAGCGCCCCAAGAGACCCAGTACTTC; CDR3aa: CASSQLAPQETQYF
j_gene: TRBJ2-5; v_gene: TRBV2; d_gene: NA; abundance: NA; CDR3nt: TGTGCCAGCAGTGCGGGGCAGACTATAGTACAAGAGACCCAGTACTTC; CDR3aa: CASSAGQTIVQETQYF
j_gene: TRBJ1-4; v_gene: TRBV20-1; d_gene: NA; abundance: NA; CDR3nt: TGCAGTGCTAGAAGACAGTTTAATGAAAAACTGTTTTTT; CDR3aa: CSARRQFNEKLFF
j_gene: TRBJ2-5; v_gene: TRBV6-2/TRBV6-3; d_gene: TRBD1; abundance: NA; CDR3nt: TGTGCCAGCAGCCGACAGGGACGGGACCAAGAGACCCAGTACTTC; CDR3aa: CASSRQGRDQETQYF
j_gene: TRBJ2-7; v_gene: TRBV15; d_gene: NA; abundance: NA; CDR3nt: TGTGCCACCAGCAGAGGGGAGACCTACTACGAGCAGTACTTC; CDR3aa: CATSRGETYYEQYF
j_gene: TRBJ2-5; v_gene: TRBV6-1; d_gene: NA; abundance: NA; CDR3nt: TGTGCCAGCAGTGAAGTAGGCGGGGCGGAGACCCAGTACTTC; CDR3aa: CASSEVGGAETQYF
j_gene: TRBJ2-3; v_gene: TRBV4-1; d_gene: TRBD2; abundance: NA; CDR3nt: TGCGCCAGCAGCCTTGTAGCGGGAGGACGAGATACGCAGTATTTT; CDR3aa: CASSLVAGGRDTQYF
j_gene: TRBJ2-3; v_gene: TRBV6-5; d_gene: TRBD2; abundance: few; CDR3nt: TGTGCCAGCAGTTACACCGGACTAGCGGGGAGCACAGATACGCAGTATTTT; CDR3aa: CASSYTGLAGSTDTQYF
j_gene: TRBJ2-5; v_gene: TRBV25-1; d_gene: NA; abundance: NA; CDR3nt: TGTGCCAGCAGTGAATCCGAGAGGGAGACCCAGTACTTC; CDR3aa: CASSESERETQYF
j_gene: TRBJ2-6; v_gene: TRBV29-1; d_gene: TRBD1; abundance: NA; CDR3nt: TGCAGCGTTTCGGGACAGGGAGCCGGGGCCAACGTCCTGACTTTC; CDR3aa: CSVSGQGAGANVLTF
j_gene: TRBJ2-3; v_gene: TRBV6-6; d_gene: TRBD1; abundance: NA; CDR3nt: TGTGCCAGCAAGACAGGGGGTGACACAGATACGCAGTATTTT; CDR3aa: CASKTGGDTDTQYF
j_gene: TRBJ1-2; v_gene: TRBV2; d_gene: NA; abundance: NA; CDR3nt: TGTGCCAGCAGTGTAAGAGAGGCCTACTATGGCTACACCTTC; CDR3aa: CASSVREAYYGYTF
j_gene: TRBJ2-3; v_gene: TRBV27; d_gene: NA; abundance: NA; CDR3nt: TGTGCCAGCAGTTTGGGGGGGGGCGTCGGCACAGATACGCAGTATTTT; CDR3aa: CASSLGGGVGTDTQYF
j_gene: TRBJ1-1; v_gene: TRBV29-1; d_gene: NA; abundance: NA; CDR3nt: TGCAGCGTCGGCCGTGAAGCTTTCTTT; CDR3aa: CSVGREAFF
j_gene: TRBJ1-2; v_gene: TRBV20-1; d_gene: TRBD1; abundance: few; CDR3nt: TGCAGTGCTAGCGGACAGGGGGTCTCTGGCTACACCTTC; CDR3aa: CSASGQGVSGYTF
j_gene: TRBJ2-3; v_gene: TRBV11-2; d_gene: NA; abundance: NA; CDR3nt: TGTGCCAGCAGCTTAGAGCGGCACACAGATACGCAGTATTTT; CDR3aa: CASSLERHTDTQYF
j_gene: TRBJ2-7; v_gene: TRBV6-5; d_gene: NA; abundance: NA; CDR3nt: TGTGCCAGCAGTTACGCGACAGTAGACTACGAGCAGTACTTC; CDR3aa: CASSYATVDYEQYF
j_gene: TRBJ1-2; v_gene: TRBV7-2; d_gene: NA; abundance: few; CDR3nt: TGTGCCAGCAGCTCCCAGACCACCCAAGGCTATGGCTACACCTTC; CDR3aa: CASSSQTTQGYGYTF
j_gene: TRBJ1-4; v_gene: TRBV6-1; d_gene: NA; abundance: few; CDR3nt: TGTGCCAGCAGCCGACCGGGACGGCCACCGGTAACTAATGAAAAACTGTTTTTT; CDR3aa: CASSRPGRPPVTNEKLFF
j_gene: TRBJ2-1; v_gene: TRBV4-3; d_gene: TRBD1; abundance: NA; CDR3nt: TGCGCCAGCAGCCAAGATTGGGCAGGGACAGCCAATGAGCAGTTCTTC; CDR3aa: CASSQDWAGTANEQFF
j_gene: TRBJ2-7; v_gene: TRBV7-2; d_gene: TRBD2; abundance: NA; CDR3nt: TGTGCCAGCAGCGAAGGTAGCTCTAGCGGGGGCCTATACGAGCAGTACTTC; CDR3aa: CASSEGSSSGGLYEQYF
j_gene: TRBJ2-6; v_gene: TRBV12-3/TRBV12-4; d_gene: NA; abundance: few; CDR3nt: TGTGCCAGCAGATCTCCCGGGGTCTCTGGGGCCAACGTCCTGACTTTC; CDR3aa: CASRSPGVSGANVLTF
j_gene: TRBJ1-1; v_gene: TRBV7-8; d_gene: NA; abundance: once; CDR3nt: TGTGCCAGCAGCCACCAGGGGATCTACACTGAAGCTTTCTTT; CDR3aa: CASSHQGIYTEAFF
j_gene: TRBJ2-5; v_gene: TRBV7-2; d_gene: TRBD1; abundance: NA; CDR3nt: TGTGCCAGCAGGTCTCCCGGGACAGGAGAGACCCAGTACTTC; CDR3aa: CASRSPGTGETQYF
j_gene: TRBJ2-3; v_gene: TRBV12-3/TRBV12-4; d_gene: NA; abundance: NA; CDR3nt: TGTGCCAGCCTCAGCGGGTTTCAAGATACGCAGTATTTT; CDR3aa: CASLSGFQDTQYF
j_gene: TRBJ2-1; v_gene: TRBV5-1; d_gene: TRBD2; abundance: few; CDR3nt: TGCGCCAGCAGATCAGCGGGAATCTTCTACAATGAGCAGTTCTTC; CDR3aa: CASRSAGIFYNEQFF
j_gene: TRBJ2-7; v_gene: TRBV28; d_gene: TRBD1; abundance: NA; CDR3nt: TGTGCCAGCAGCAAACACCGGGACAGGGGGGCCTACGAGCAGTACTTC; CDR3aa: CASSKHRDRGAYEQYF
j_gene: TRBJ2-3; v_gene: TRBV28; d_gene: TRBD2; abundance: NA; CDR3nt: TGTGCCAGCAGTTTTGGGACTACTAACGCAGATACGCAGTATTTT; CDR3aa: CASSFGTTNADTQYF
j_gene: TRBJ2-1; v_gene: TRBV12-5; d_gene: NA; abundance: few; CDR3nt: TGTGCTAGTGCCCACGTAGCGGCCGAGCAGTTCTTC; CDR3aa: CASAHVAAEQFF
j_gene: TRBJ2-7; v_gene: TRBV12-3/TRBV12-4; d_gene: TRBD2; abundance: NA; CDR3nt: TGTGCCAGCAGTATTACCGCTAGCGGCAATGAGCAGTACTTC; CDR3aa: CASSITASGNEQYF
j_gene: TRBJ2-7; v_gene: TRBV7-9; d_gene: NA; abundance: NA; CDR3nt: TGTGCCAGCAGCCCCCCTGCAGGGAAGACCTTTCTGGAGCAGTACTTC; CDR3aa: CASSPPAGKTFLEQYF
j_gene: TRBJ2-7; v_gene: TRBV20-1; d_gene: TRBD1; abundance: NA; CDR3nt: TGCAGTGTTACGACGACAGGGGGGCACTACGAGCAGTACTTC; CDR3aa: CSVTTTGGHYEQYF